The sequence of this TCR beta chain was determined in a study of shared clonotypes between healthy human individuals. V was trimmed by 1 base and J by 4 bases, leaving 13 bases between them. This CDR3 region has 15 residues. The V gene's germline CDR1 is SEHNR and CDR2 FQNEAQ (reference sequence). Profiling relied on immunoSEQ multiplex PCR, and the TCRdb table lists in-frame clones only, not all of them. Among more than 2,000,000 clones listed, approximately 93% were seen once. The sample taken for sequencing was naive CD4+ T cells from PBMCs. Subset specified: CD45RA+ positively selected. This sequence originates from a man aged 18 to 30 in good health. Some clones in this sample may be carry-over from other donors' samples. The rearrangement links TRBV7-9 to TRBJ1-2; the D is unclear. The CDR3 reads CASSLVPQQIYGYTF. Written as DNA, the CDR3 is TGTGCCAGCAGCTTAGTGCCACAGCAGATCTATGGCTACACCTTC.